This paragraph covers one T cell receptor beta chain sequence. Antigen: not known. Purities in excess of 98% were seen in all sorted populations. Every bit of the isolated RNA underwent reverse transcription, so sequencing read expressed TCRB transcripts. Assay used: immunoSEQ multiplex PCR; TCRdb lists only in-frame clones, some missing. The sample consists of roughly 60,000 clones, roughly three fifths of them appearing once. This record comes from a study of beta chain features in type 1 diabetes. Study conclusions and caveats: Diminished insertions and augmented deletions at VDJ junctions characterized type 1 diabetes patients.

CDR1 and CDR2 from the germline V gene are ENHRY and SYGVKD. The CDR3 sequence is 13 residues long. V trimming: 6 bases; J trimming: 5 bases; junction bases outside the gene matches: 6. The receptor was derived from a woman under 30 in good health. The sample taken for sequencing was Tregs from blood. This chain joins TRBV10-3 and TRBJ2-7; TRBD2 agrees at 8 bases. The CDR3 nucleotides are TGTGCCATCAGGAGCGGGAGTTACGACGAGCAGTACTTC. It codes for CAIRSGSYDEQYF.